The 15 T cell receptor beta chains given below trace back to one sample, sequenced in a study of T cell responses to AZD1222 COVID-19 vaccine. Clones were sequenced by immunoSEQ multiplex PCR, and TCRdb holds only the in-frame ones, with some missing. Among some 150,000 clones listed, about 90% were seen once. The specimen was peripheral blood, collected on day 0 of AZD1222 vaccination. These receptors all come from an adult in good health.

J is TRBJ2-7 and V is TRBV5-6; the match to TRBD2 covers 11 bases. V lost 5 bases to trimming and J lost 2 bases; unmatched junction nucleotides: 12. The germline V gene encodes CDR1 SGHDT and CDR2 YYEEEE. The CDR3 spans 17 residues. The CDR3 region is CASSLFSGGLAAYEQYF. For the CDR3, the DNA is TGTGCCAGCAGTCTGTTCTCTGGGGGACTAGCGGCCTACGAGCAGTACTTC.

The chain couples TRBV7-9 to TRBJ1-1; 7 bases match TRBD1. This CDR3 comprises 15 residues. Germline V gene sequence: CDR1 SEHNR, CDR2 FQNEAQ (reference sequence). V was clipped by 5 bases and J by 1 base; unmatched bases: 7. Written as DNA, the CDR3 is TGTGCCAGCAGCAGACAGGGTCTTGCGAACACTGAAGCTTTCTTT. Protein sequence: CASSRQGLANTEAFF.

This chain connects TRBV5-1 to TRBJ2-5, with D maybe TRBD2 (5 bases). V was cut by 0 bases and J by 11 bases, with 14 bases left in between. Germline values: CDR1 SGHRS, CDR2 YFSETQ. The CDR3 runs to 13 residues. The CDR3 DNA reads as TGCGCCAGCAGCTTGGAACAGACCTGGGAGCAGTACTTC. Translation: CASSLEQTWEQYF.

The chain couples TRBV7-2 to TRBJ1-2; 9 bases map to TRBD1. V trimming: 5 bases; J trimming: 7 bases; junction bases outside the gene matches: 8. The germline V gene has CDR1 SGHTA and CDR2 FQGNSA. The CDR3 has 14 residues. The CDR3 sequence is CASSVPGQGFGYTF. The CDR3 DNA is TGTGCCAGCAGCGTACCGGGACAGGGATTTGGCTACACCTTC.

The genes are TRBV30 and TRBJ1-5; weak D call: TRBD1 (5 bases). CDR3 size: 13 residues. Trimming took 5 bases from V and 5 from J, leaving 13 bases between them. CDR1 is GTSNPN, CDR2 SVGIG, per germline (reference sequence). For the CDR3, the DNA is TGTGCCTGGGGGGACGGGGTGGATCAGCCCCAGCATTTT. Translating it yields CAWGDGVDQPQHF.

V and J are TRBV19 and TRBJ1-6; 7 bases map to TRBD1. The CDR3 is 15 residues long. V shed 6 bases and J 6 bases; nucleotides not matched to a gene: 8. The germline V gene has CDR1 LNHDA and CDR2 SQIVND (reference sequence). CDR3 loop: CASRLDRSTNSPLHF. Written as DNA, the CDR3 is TGTGCCAGTAGATTGGACAGGTCAACTAATTCACCCCTCCACTTT.

About this clone itself: Other DNA sequences in the sample encode the same CDR3. The chain combines TRBV15 with TRBJ2-7; 10 bases fit TRBD2. Germline assignment: CDR1 LNHNV and CDR2 YYDKDF (reference sequence). The J segment lost 3 bases and the V segment lost 5 bases, leaving 4 bases of the junction unmatched. This CDR3 is 14 amino acids long. The CDR3 DNA sequence: TGTGCCACCAGCGTTCGGACTAGCGGCTACGAGCAGTACTTC. Translating gives CATSVRTSGYEQYF.

The CDR3 loop is CASKPGNSNQPQHF. The CDR3 DNA follows: TGTGCCAGCAAACCGGGCAATAGCAATCAGCCCCAGCATTTT. The chain combines TRBV18 with TRBJ1-5; no reliable D call. This CDR3 is built from 14 residues. CDR1 is KGHSH and CDR2 is LQKENI in the germline V gene. Trimming left V 8 bases short and J 0 bases short, with 11 bases between.

The CDR3, as DNA: TGTGCCAGCAGCTTAGCGCAAACGGCAGGGGCCAACGTCCTGACTTTC. Translating it yields CASSLAQTAGANVLTF. The chain is built from TRBV7-2 and TRBJ2-6; D call uncertain. V lost 0 bases and J 4 bases, leaving 10 bases between the germline ends. This CDR3 spans 16 amino acids. Germline V CDR1 and CDR2: SGHTA, FQGNSA.

The rearrangement joins TRBV6-1 to TRBJ1-2, with D unresolved. The V end was cut by 2 bases, the J end by 6 bases, with 13 bases between. This CDR3 contains 14 residues. In germline, CDR1 is MNHNS, CDR2 SASEGT. CDR3 region: CASSEKGPLDGYTF. As DNA, the CDR3 is TGTGCCAGCAGTGAAAAGGGCCCTCTTGATGGCTACACCTTC.

The gene calls are TRBV7-2 and TRBJ2-5; perhaps TRBD1 as D (6 bases). CDR1 SGHTA and CDR2 FQGNSA come from the germline V gene. CDR3 length equals 16 residues. V lost 2 bases and J 3 bases, leaving 16 bases between the germline ends. The CDR3 loop is CASSLTRTAFKETQYF. The CDR3 DNA follows: TGTGCCAGCAGCTTAACCCGGACAGCCTTTAAAGAGACCCAGTACTTC. Variable domain in full (rest from reference TRBV7-2 and TRBJ2-5): GAGVSQSPSNKVTEKGKDVELRCDPISGHTALYWYRQSLGQGLEFLIYFQGNSAPDKSGLPSDRFSAERTGGSVSTLTIQRTQQEDSAVYLCASSLTRTAFKETQYFGPGTRLLVL.

The genes are TRBV12-3 or TRBV12-4 and TRBJ2-1; D is ambiguous. The V gene lost 8 bases and the J gene lost 5 bases, with 7 bases spanning the gap. CDR3 length: 11 residues. The CDR3 here is CASESDNEQFF. DNA of the CDR3: TGTGCCAGCGAGTCGGACAATGAGCAGTTCTTC.

The chain links TRBV15 to TRBJ2-3; D might be TRBD1 (6 bases). This CDR3 region has 14 residues. Germline V CDR1 and CDR2: LNHNV, YYDKDF (reference sequence). Trimming cost V 5 bases and J 2 bases, with 11 bases left between them. The CDR3 DNA sequence: TGTGCCACCAGCCCAGGGGCCGACACAGATACGCAGTATTTT. Its translation: CATSPGADTDTQYF. The whole variable domain, filled in from reference TRBV15 and TRBJ2-3, reads DAMVIQNPRYQVTQFGKPVTLSCSQTLNHNVMYWYQQKSSQAPKLLFHYYDKDFNNEADTPDNFQSRRPNTSFCFLDIRSPGLGDTAMYLCATSPGADTDTQYFGPGTRLTVL.

This clone came up once. This chain uses TRBV14 with TRBJ1-6, with unresolved D. V was cut by 3 bases and J by 1 base, with 7 bases left in between. The CDR3 spans 15 residues. The germline gives CDR1 SGHDN, CDR2 FVKESK. The CDR3 DNA follows: TGTGCCAGCAGCCAGGAGGCGTCCTATAATTCACCCCTCCACTTT. It is translated as CASSQEASYNSPLHF. The complete variable domain, with remaining parts taken from reference TRBV14 and TRBJ1-6, reads EAGVTQFPSHSVIEKGQTVTLRCDPISGHDNLYWYRRVMGKEIKFLLHFVKESKQDESGMPNNRFLAERTGGTYSTLKVQPAELEDSGVYFCASSQEASYNSPLHFGNGTRLTVT.

V is TRBV13 and J is TRBJ1-1; no reliable D call. This CDR3 spans 12 amino acids. CDR1 PRHDT and CDR2 FYEKMQ come from the germline V gene (reference sequence). V lost 5 bases, J lost 3 bases, and 7 bases lay in between. CDR3 DNA: TGTGCCAGCAGCCCCCCAGACACTGAAGCTTTCTTT. This sequence encodes CASSPPDTEAFF.